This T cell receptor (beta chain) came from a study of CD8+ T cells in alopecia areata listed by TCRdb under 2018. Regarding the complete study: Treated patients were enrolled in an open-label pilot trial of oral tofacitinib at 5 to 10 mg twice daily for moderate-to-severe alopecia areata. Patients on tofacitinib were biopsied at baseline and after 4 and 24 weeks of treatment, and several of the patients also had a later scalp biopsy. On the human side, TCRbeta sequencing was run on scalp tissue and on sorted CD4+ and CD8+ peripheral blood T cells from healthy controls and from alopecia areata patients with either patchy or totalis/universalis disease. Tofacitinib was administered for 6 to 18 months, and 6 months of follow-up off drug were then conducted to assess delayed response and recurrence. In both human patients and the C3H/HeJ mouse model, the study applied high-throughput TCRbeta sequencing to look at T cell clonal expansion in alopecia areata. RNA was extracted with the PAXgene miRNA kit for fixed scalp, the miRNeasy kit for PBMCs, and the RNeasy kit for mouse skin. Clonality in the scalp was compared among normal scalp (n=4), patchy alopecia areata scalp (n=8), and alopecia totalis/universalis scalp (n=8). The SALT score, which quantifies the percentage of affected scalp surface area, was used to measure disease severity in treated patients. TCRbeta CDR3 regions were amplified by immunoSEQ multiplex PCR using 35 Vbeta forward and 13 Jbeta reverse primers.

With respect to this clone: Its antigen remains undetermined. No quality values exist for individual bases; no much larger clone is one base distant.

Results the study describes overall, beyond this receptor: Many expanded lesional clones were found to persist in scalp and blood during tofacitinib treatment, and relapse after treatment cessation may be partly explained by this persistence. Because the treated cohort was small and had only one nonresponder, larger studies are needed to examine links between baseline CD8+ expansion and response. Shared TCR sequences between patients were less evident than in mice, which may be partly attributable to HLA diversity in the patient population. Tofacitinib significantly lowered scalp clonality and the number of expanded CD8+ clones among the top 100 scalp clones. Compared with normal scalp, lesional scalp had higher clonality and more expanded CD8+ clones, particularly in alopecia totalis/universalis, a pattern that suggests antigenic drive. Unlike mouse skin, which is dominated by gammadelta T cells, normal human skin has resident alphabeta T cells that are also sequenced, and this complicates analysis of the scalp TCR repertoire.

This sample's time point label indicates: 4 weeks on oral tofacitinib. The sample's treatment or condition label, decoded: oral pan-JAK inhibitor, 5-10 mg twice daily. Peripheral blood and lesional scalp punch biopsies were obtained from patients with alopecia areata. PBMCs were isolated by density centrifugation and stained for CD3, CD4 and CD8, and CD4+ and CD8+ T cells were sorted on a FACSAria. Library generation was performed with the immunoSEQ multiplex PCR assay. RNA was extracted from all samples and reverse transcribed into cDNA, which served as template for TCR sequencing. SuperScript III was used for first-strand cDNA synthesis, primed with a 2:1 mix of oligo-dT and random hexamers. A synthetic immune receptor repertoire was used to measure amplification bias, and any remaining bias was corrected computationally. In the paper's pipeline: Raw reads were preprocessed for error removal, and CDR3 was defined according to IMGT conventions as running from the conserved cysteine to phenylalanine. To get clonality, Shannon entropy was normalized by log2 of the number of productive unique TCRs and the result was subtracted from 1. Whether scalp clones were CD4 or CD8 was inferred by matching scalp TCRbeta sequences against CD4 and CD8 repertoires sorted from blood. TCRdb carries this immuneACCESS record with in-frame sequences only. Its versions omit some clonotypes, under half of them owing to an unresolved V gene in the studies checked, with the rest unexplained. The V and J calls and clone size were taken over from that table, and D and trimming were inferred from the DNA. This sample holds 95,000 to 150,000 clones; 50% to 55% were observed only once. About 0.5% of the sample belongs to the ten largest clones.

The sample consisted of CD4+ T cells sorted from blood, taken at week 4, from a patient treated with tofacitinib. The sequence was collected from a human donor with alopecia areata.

The nucleotide sequence reads TGCAGCGTTGTCCGGAGGGGAGGAGACTATGGCTACACCTTC. It specifies CSVVRRGGDYGYTF. The rearranged segments are TRBV29-1 and TRBJ1-2; a tentative D match to TRBD1 spans 5 bases. Counted from cysteine to phenylalanine, this CDR3 has 14 amino acids. Only the CDR3 DNA stays, 42 bases, in frame from base 1. The CDR1 and CDR2 encoded by the germline V gene are SQVTM and ANQGSEA. V sheds 4 bases and J sheds 3 bases, leaving 15 bases between their ends. Outside the CDR3, residues come from the reference TRBV29-1 and TRBJ1-2 proteins, so the full variable domain is: SAVISQKPSRDICQRGTSLTIQCQVDSQVTMMFWYRQQPGQSLTLIATANQGSEATYESGFVIDKFPISRPNLTFSTLTVSNMSPEDSSIYLCSVVRRGGDYGYTFGSGTRLTVV.